This TCR beta chain was retrieved from a study of blood T cell repertoires in COVID-19. Study overall: Nucleic acid was either cDNA or gDNA, and it came from T cells, B-cell-depleted T cells, or PBMCs.

Here immunoSEQ multiplex PCR was the method, and the copy in TCRdb shows in-frame clones only, minus some. The table shows around 300,000 clones, with approximately 90% occurring only once. Trimming shortened V by 7 bases and J by 4 bases, and 22 bases separated the two germline ends. The CDR3 covers 16 residues. Germline lookup yields CDR1 LNHDA and CDR2 SQIVND (reference sequence). The chain combines TRBV19 with TRBJ1-2; D might be TRBD1 (5 bases). The sequence derives from a woman aged 40 to 50 with acute or convalescent COVID-19. The sample comprised peripheral blood. As DNA, the CDR3 is TGTGCCAGTATGAGACAGACAATCTCAACCTCCTATGGCTACACCTTC. Translation gives CASMRQTISTSYGYTF.